This T cell receptor beta chain was found in a study of OX40 agonist ivuxolimab in advanced cancers. Findings of the study overall: In the 0.1 to 3.0 mg/kg range, CD4+ and CD8+ blood T cells had expanded clonally by week 6.

A word on this clone: Antigen unknown.

Profiling relied on immunoSEQ multiplex PCR, and the TCRdb table lists in-frame clones only, not all of them. The sample shows approximately 19,000 clones, about 81% of them seen only once. The CDR3 is made up of 15 amino acids. The germline V gene has CDR1 SEHNR and CDR2 FQNEAQ (reference sequence). The V end lost 5 bases, the J end lost 0 bases, and 8 bases lay between the germline ends. This clonotype originated in an adult with an advanced solid tumor such as melanoma, head and neck, liver or kidney cancer. The material sequenced was CD4+ or CD8+ T cells sorted from blood, taken in a trial of the OX40 agonist ivuxolimab. The genes are TRBV7-9 and TRBJ2-6; D is ambiguous. The CDR3 DNA is TGTGCCAGCAGCCCCCGCGGCTCTGGGGCCAACGTCCTGACTTTC. Translated, it gives CASSPRGSGANVLTF. Supplemented by reference TRBV7-9 and TRBJ2-6, the full variable domain reads DTGVSQNPRHKITKRGQNVTFRCDPISEHNRLYWYRQTLGQGPEFLTYFQNEAQLEKSRLLSDRFSAERPKGSFSTLEIQRTEQGDSAMYLCASSPRGSGANVLTFGAGSRLTVL.